Below are 17 T cell receptor beta chains sequenced from a single sample in a study of T cells in localized non-small cell lung cancer. The data were produced by immunoSEQ multiplex PCR, yet TCRdb's version contains in-frame clones alone and is incomplete. The sample contains tens of thousands of clones, approximately 87% of which appear only once. The material was peripheral blood, obtained before any cancer treatment. Source of these receptors: a woman aged 35-75 years with stage I lung adenocarcinoma.

This chain joins TRBV29-1 and TRBJ1-2; 7 positions agree with TRBD1. Per the germline V gene, CDR1 is SQVTM and CDR2 is ANQGSEA. With 1 base clipped from V and 5 bases from J, the junction kept 10 bases outside the gene matches. This CDR3 is 15 amino acids long. The CDR3 nucleotides read TGCAGCGTTGAAGGGGGGGCGACAGGGAAATATGGCTACACCTTC. It specifies CSVEGGATGKYGYTF.

The chain carries TRBV6-1 and TRBJ2-5; either TRBD1 or TRBD2 may fit D (5 bases each). The V and J ends lost 6 bases and 5 bases respectively, with 19 bases between them. The V gene's germline CDR1 is MNHNS and CDR2 SASEGT. The CDR3 consists of 15 residues. Here the CDR3 reads CASRRDQRLWETQYF. DNA for the CDR3: TGTGCCAGCAGAAGGGACCAACGGTTGTGGGAGACCCAGTACTTC.

The chain employs TRBV15 and TRBJ1-5, with a tentative D call TRBD1 (5 bases). Trimming removed 1 base at V and 9 bases at J, with 19 bases between. The CDR3 extends over 16 amino acids. Germline loops: CDR1 LNHNV, CDR2 YYDKDF (reference sequence). CDR3 sequence reads: CATSRGGLRPRGPQHF. DNA for the CDR3: TGTGCCACCAGCAGAGGAGGACTTAGACCTAGGGGGCCCCAGCATTTT.

The rearrangement joins TRBV5-1 to TRBJ2-3, with D tentatively TRBD2 (5 bases). Per the germline V gene, CDR1 is SGHRS and CDR2 is YFSETQ. The CDR3 has 16 residues. V was cut by 0 bases and J by 2 bases, with 13 bases left in between. CDR3 nucleotides: TGCGCCAGCAGCTTGGGTAGCCAGCGGAACACAGATACGCAGTATTTT. Protein product: CASSLGSQRNTDTQYF. The complete variable domain, with remaining parts taken from reference TRBV5-1 and TRBJ2-3, reads KAGVTQTPRYLIKTRGQQVTLSCSPISGHRSVSWYQQTPGQGLQFLFEYFSETQRNKGNFPGRFSGRQFSNSRSEMNVSTLELGDSALYLCASSLGSQRNTDTQYFGPGTRLTVL.

V gene TRBV7-2 combines with J gene TRBJ1-1; the match to TRBD1 covers 7 bases. Germline CDR1 SGHTA, CDR2 FQGNSA. There are 14 residues in the CDR3. The V segment lost 3 bases and the J segment 4 bases; nucleotides outside the gene matches: 5. This CDR3 is CASSFTRDSTEAFF. The CDR3, as DNA: TGTGCCAGCAGCTTCACAAGGGACAGCACTGAAGCTTTCTTT.

The chain carries TRBV19 and TRBJ1-1, with 8 bases fitting TRBD1. The trim removed 7 bases at V and 5 bases at J, leaving 3 bases unmatched. The CDR3 contains 12 residues. From germline, CDR1 is LNHDA and CDR2 SQIVND (reference sequence). The CDR3 coding sequence is TGTGCCAGTACAGGGGGCCGAACTGAAGCTTTCTTT. As protein: CASTGGRTEAFF.

This rearrangement joins TRBV11-2 to TRBJ1-2; D remains unclear. V was trimmed by 3 bases and J by 4 bases, leaving 12 bases between them. Germline values: CDR1 SGHAT, CDR2 FQNNGV. The CDR3 sequence is 14 residues long. The CDR3 region is CASSFPRPPYGYTF. DNA for the CDR3: TGTGCCAGCAGCTTCCCCCGGCCCCCCTATGGCTACACCTTC.

This clone was seen a few times. The J gene is TRBJ1-1, the V gene TRBV11-2; TRBD1 might be the D (5 bases). There are 15 residues in the CDR3. V lost 1 base, J lost 1 base, and 10 bases lay in between. Germline CDR1 SGHAT, CDR2 FQNNGV. CDR3 in amino acids: CASSLGAGQNTEAFF. The CDR3 DNA sequence: TGTGCCAGCAGCTTAGGGGCAGGGCAGAACACTGAAGCTTTCTTT.

This sequence joins TRBV2 and TRBJ1-2; perhaps TRBD1 as D (6 bases). CDR1 is SNHLY, CDR2 FYNNEI, per germline. The CDR3 sequence is 14 residues long. V gave up 6 bases and J gave up 8 bases, with 19 bases separating them. CDR3 protein: CASRERTAYGGYTF. CDR3 coding DNA: TGTGCCAGCAGAGAGCGGACAGCATATGGGGGCTACACCTTC.

V gene TRBV4-3 combines with J gene TRBJ2-1, with 7 nucleotides matching TRBD1. Germline CDR1 and CDR2: LGHNA and YSLEER. Trimming took 3 bases from V and 5 from J; bases not matched to a gene: 13. The CDR3 is 17 residues long. This CDR3 is CASSHDGRDSRDNEQFF. DNA for the CDR3: TGCGCCAGCAGCCACGACGGCAGGGACAGTCGCGACAATGAGCAGTTCTTC.

The CDR3 region has the DNA TGTGCCAGCAGCACGTCTAGGACTAGCGGGCTCTCCTACAATGAGCAGTTCTTC. This gives the protein CASSTSRTSGLSYNEQFF. The chain has TRBV28 and TRBJ2-1; 11 nucleotides match TRBD2. CDR3 length: 18 amino acids. V lost 6 bases and J lost 0; bases outside the gene matches: 10. Looked up from germline, CDR1 is MDHEN and CDR2 is SYDVKM.

V gene TRBV15 combines with J gene TRBJ1-5; TRBD1 might be the D (6 bases). V was pared by 0 bases and J by 6 bases, with 18 bases between. This CDR3 spans 17 amino acids. Per the germline V gene, CDR1 is LNHNV and CDR2 is YYDKDF (reference sequence). CDR3 sequence: CATSRERARGGSQPQHF. Written as DNA, the CDR3 is TGTGCCACCAGCAGAGAGAGGGCCAGGGGAGGGAGTCAGCCCCAGCATTTT. The full variable domain, its missing parts supplied by reference TRBV15 and TRBJ1-5, is DAMVIQNPRYQVTQFGKPVTLSCSQTLNHNVMYWYQQKSSQAPKLLFHYYDKDFNNEADTPDNFQSRRPNTSFCFLDIRSPGLGDTAMYLCATSRERARGGSQPQHFGDGTRLSIL.

The J gene is TRBJ2-1, the V gene TRBV6-1; 12 positions match TRBD2. The germline CDR1 and CDR2 sequences are MNHNS and SASEGT. The CDR3 extends over 15 amino acids. V dropped 7 bases and J dropped 4; count of bases not matched to a gene: 5. The CDR3 region has the DNA TGTGCCAGCACTTGGACTAGCGGGGTATACAATGAGCAGTTCTTC. Protein: CASTWTSGVYNEQFF.

The chain recombines TRBV27 with TRBJ2-1, with D tentatively TRBD2 (6 bases). With 0 bases removed from V and 7 bases from J, the gap between germline ends came to 10 bases. This CDR3 comprises 14 residues. Germline lookup yields CDR1 MNHEY and CDR2 SMNVEV (reference sequence). Here the CDR3 DNA reads TGTGCCAGCAGTTTATCAACGGGGGTAAATGAGCAGTTCTTC. Translating gives CASSLSTGVNEQFF.

This clone was seen just once. The V gene is TRBV5-1, the J gene TRBJ2-7; D is unclear. Germline lookup yields CDR1 SGHRS and CDR2 YFSETQ. CDR3 length: 16 amino acids. V dropped 4 bases and J dropped 0 bases, with 17 bases sitting between them. The CDR3 region is CASSQGGSAISYEQYF. DNA of the CDR3: TGCGCCAGCAGCCAAGGTGGGTCAGCCATCTCCTACGAGCAGTACTTC. Drawing the rest from reference TRBV5-1 and TRBJ2-7, the complete variable domain is KAGVTQTPRYLIKTRGQQVTLSCSPISGHRSVSWYQQTPGQGLQFLFEYFSETQRNKGNFPGRFSGRQFSNSRSEMNVSTLELGDSALYLCASSQGGSAISYEQYFGPGTRLTVT.

The CDR3 sequence: CASSQDLTRRENGELFF. In nucleotides, the CDR3 is TGCGCCAGCAGCCAAGATCTGACCCGCCGCGAAAACGGGGAGCTGTTTTTT. The genes are TRBV4-1 and TRBJ2-2; D not resolved. CDR3 length: 17 amino acids. The germline gives CDR1 MGHRA, CDR2 YSYEKL. Trimming cost V 0 bases and J 7 bases, with 18 bases left between them.

The J gene is TRBJ1-1, the V gene TRBV5-4; D is perhaps TRBD1 (6 bases). The germline V and J ends were trimmed by 7 bases and 3 bases, with 13 bases remaining between them. CDR3 length: 13 amino acids. Germline CDR1 reads SGHNT; CDR2 reads YYREEE (reference sequence). The chain's CDR3 is CASAVRGDTEAFF. As DNA, the CDR3 is TGTGCCAGCGCAGTCAGGGGAGACACTGAAGCTTTCTTT.